This T cell receptor beta chain was identified in a study of shared clonotypes between healthy human individuals. Germline CDR1 MGHDK, CDR2 SYGVNS. The CDR3 is 13 amino acids. The ends were cut back, 6 bases at V and 4 bases at J, with 10 bases in the middle. Splitting of each subset's genomic DNA was done evenly across several immunoSEQ plates. DNA from unsorted PBMC was sequenced on ten immunoSEQ deep assay plates. In the authors' methods: Filtering differed, since immunoSEQ gave only junction sequences and no quality scores. The repertoire was sequenced with immunoSEQ multiplex PCR; TCRdb's copy has only in-frame clones and lacks some. The V and J calls and clone size were taken over from that table, and D and trimming were inferred from the DNA. The sample consists of about 490,000 clones, around 80% of them appearing once. This clone was detected a few times. When samples were unsorted, around 83 million PBMCs were used for genomic DNA.

The source of this sequence is a woman aged 35 to 49 in good health. Some clones in this sample may be carry-over from other donors' samples. The sample comprised PBMCs. The rearrangement links TRBV25-1 to TRBJ1-5; a weak D match, TRBD1 (6 bases). The CDR3 DNA follows: TGTGCCAGCAGCCGGGACAAGAATCAGCCCCAGCATTTT. This encodes CASSRDKNQPQHF.